Sequencing of this T cell receptor (beta chain) was carried out in a study of cytomegalovirus exposure and HLA in healthy donors. Study context: In a previous analysis, around 110 million unique TCR beta sequences were found from some 200 million T cells. Of all 400 or so donors who were genotyped, roughly 81% belonged to the Caucasian-associated ancestry cluster.

Trimming took off 4 bases at V and 6 bases at J, with 10 bases between the two ends. The CDR3 covers 13 residues. Germline loops: CDR1 MDHEN, CDR2 SYDVKM. The PCR employed 60 Vbeta primers together with 13 Jbeta primers. Using immunoSEQ multiplex PCR, the repertoire was profiled, and TCRdb retains in-frame clones only, with some absent. The table lists 80,000 to 130,000 clones, approximately 80% of them singletons. This clone was seen once. Sequenced sample: PBMCs. V usage is TRBV28 and J usage is TRBJ1-5; D is unresolved. The TCR sequence derives from a woman between 18 and 29 years old in good health and CMV-seronegative. CDR3 sequence: CASSWAGAQPQHF. The CDR3 DNA follows: TGTGCCAGCAGTTGGGCAGGCGCTCAGCCCCAGCATTTT.